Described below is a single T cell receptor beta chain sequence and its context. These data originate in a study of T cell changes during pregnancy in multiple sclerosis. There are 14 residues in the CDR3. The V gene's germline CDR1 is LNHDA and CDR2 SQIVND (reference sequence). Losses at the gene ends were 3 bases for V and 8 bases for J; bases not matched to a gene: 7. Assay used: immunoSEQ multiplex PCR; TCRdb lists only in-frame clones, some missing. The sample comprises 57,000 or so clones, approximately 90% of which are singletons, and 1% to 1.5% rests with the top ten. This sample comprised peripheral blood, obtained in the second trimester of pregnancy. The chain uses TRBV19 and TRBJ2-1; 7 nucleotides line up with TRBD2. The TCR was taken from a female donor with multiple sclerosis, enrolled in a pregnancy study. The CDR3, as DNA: TGTGCCAGTAGTATGCTGACTAGCCTGCATGAGCAGTTCTTC. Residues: CASSMLTSLHEQFF.